Below, 20 T cell receptor beta chains from the same sample are listed, as sequenced in a study of cytotoxic CD8 clonotypes in ibrutinib-treated CLL listed by TCRdb under 2021. Libraries were prepared through the immunoSEQ multiplex PCR assay. TCRdb took this table from immuneACCESS and kept in-frame rearrangements with V and J called. Such tables lack part of the clones; where checked against another copy, unresolved V genes explain under half of the gap, and the rest is unexplained. The sample yields approximately 16,000 clones; approximately 58% were counted once. The ten largest make up roughly 12% of the sample. Sample: PBMCs, taken before ibrutinib treatment. These receptor sequences come from a human donor with chronic lymphocytic leukemia.

The chain recombines TRBV6-6 with TRBJ2-7, with a weak D call TRBD2 (6 bases). The V end was cut by 0 bases, the J end by 0 bases, with 9 bases between. The CDR3 runs to 15 residues. Germline V lookup: CDR1 MNHNY, CDR2 SVGAGI (reference sequence). CDR3 in DNA: TGTGCCAGCAGTTACTCTAGCGGTTCCTCCTACGAGCAGTACTTC. Translating it yields CASSYSSGSSYEQYF.

About this clone itself: Within the sample, other DNA sequences also encode this same CDR3. The CDR3 loop is CASSLQRGDYNEQFF. As DNA, the CDR3 is TGCGCCAGCAGCCTTCAGCGGGGGGATTACAATGAGCAGTTCTTC. The chain carries TRBV5-1 and TRBJ2-1; 9 bases fit TRBD2. This CDR3 is 15 amino acids long. CDR1 and CDR2 from the germline V gene are SGHRS and YFSETQ. Trimming at V came to 4 bases and at J to 4 bases, leaving 6 bases not matched to a gene.

This clone was counted a few times. The chain recombines TRBV11-1 with TRBJ1-2; 7 bases are shared with TRBD1. Germline CDR1 is SGHAT and CDR2 is FQDESV (reference sequence). The CDR3 covers 15 residues. With 5 bases clipped from V and 1 base from J, the junction kept 7 bases outside the gene matches. This chain's CDR3 is CASSGRGVDNYGYTF. For the CDR3, the DNA is TGTGCCAGCAGCGGCAGGGGGGTGGATAACTATGGCTACACCTTC.

This clone turned up a few times. The chain couples TRBV7-9 to TRBJ1-3; the D gene is possibly TRBD1 (5 bases). The CDR3 spans 15 residues. The germline gives CDR1 SEHNR, CDR2 FQNEAQ (reference sequence). Trimming took 6 bases from V and 0 from J, leaving 12 bases between them. CDR3 DNA sequence: TGTGCCAGCAGTGCTGGGACGGACTCTGGAAACACCATATATTTT. Translating it yields CASSAGTDSGNTIYF.

This chain links TRBV5-6 with TRBJ1-4; the D gene is possibly TRBD1 (5 bases). The CDR3 is 17 residues long. Trimming cost V 3 bases and J 6 bases, with 21 bases left between them. The V gene's germline CDR1 is SGHDT and CDR2 YYEEEE. The CDR3 is CASSSGLRQPLDEKLFF. In DNA form, the CDR3 reads TGTGCCAGCAGCTCCGGTCTGCGACAGCCCTTGGATGAAAAACTGTTTTTT.

This clone was detected only a few times. The DNA is omitted, as the CDR3 cannot be located on it reliably, and the CDR3 follows TCRdb's listing. V and J are TRBV5-1 and TRBJ2-3; the table's TRBD1 call for D was not verified on the DNA. Germline CDR1 and CDR2: SGHRS and YFSETQ. The CDR3 is 15 residues long, counting both termini. The CDR3 reads CASSLVGQGSQVEYF.

This chain connects TRBV5-1 to TRBJ2-7; D might be TRBD2 (6 bases). V was pared by 2 bases and J by 0 bases, with 12 bases between. This CDR3 is built from 15 residues. CDR1 SGHRS and CDR2 YFSETQ come from the germline V gene. CDR3 DNA: TGCGCCAGCAGCTTTACCGGGACTTCCTCCTACGAGCAGTACTTC. Encoded protein: CASSFTGTSSYEQYF.

The V call is TRBV5-6, the J call TRBJ2-5; D might be TRBD1 (5 bases). The V end lost 0 bases, the J end lost 6 bases, and 12 bases lay between the germline ends. Germline-derived CDR1 and CDR2 are SGHDT and YYEEEE. The CDR3 runs to 14 residues. Written as DNA, the CDR3 is TGTGCCAGCAGCTTGGCGGCAGGGAAAAAGACCCAGTACTTC. Amino acids: CASSLAAGKKTQYF.

Of note for this clone: At one end, the junction sequence differs from germline, possibly due to a read error. The rearrangement joins TRBV28 to TRBJ2-5, with unresolved D. There are 15 residues in the CDR3. Looked up from germline, CDR1 is MDHEN and CDR2 is SYDVKM. As DNA, the CDR3 is TGTGCCAGCGGTTTAGGGCCTTTTTTTCAAGAGACCCAGTACTTC. This translates into CASGLGPFFQETQYF.

The chain recombines TRBV4-1 with TRBJ1-5; a weak D match, TRBD1 (5 bases). Germline V gene lookup returns CDR1 MGHRA and CDR2 YSYEKL. This CDR3 spans 16 amino acids. Trimming took 0 bases from V and 5 from J, leaving 14 bases between them. In DNA, the CDR3 is TGCGCCAGCAGCCAAGATATGGATACAGGAGATCAGCCCCAGCATTTT. It codes for CASSQDMDTGDQPQHF.

The V and J genes are TRBV6-6 and TRBJ1-2; no reliable D call. Looked up from germline, CDR1 is MNHNY and CDR2 is SVGAGI (reference sequence). The CDR3 consists of 13 residues. Trimming cost V 2 bases and J 3 bases, with 7 bases left between them. The DNA of the CDR3 is TGTGCCAGCAGTTACAGGGCGGACTATGGCTACACCTTC. The encoded protein is CASSYRADYGYTF.

The gene calls are TRBV11-3 and TRBJ2-3; 9 nucleotides align to TRBD1. The V and J ends lost 3 bases and 6 bases, in that order; junction bases with no gene match: 7. The germline CDR1 and CDR2 sequences are SGHNT and YENEEA. The CDR3 is 15 amino acids. The CDR3 loop reads CASSLGQGLLDTQYF. The CDR3 DNA is TGTGCCAGCAGCTTGGGACAGGGCTTGTTGGATACGCAGTATTTT. Using reference TRBV11-3 and TRBJ2-3 for the parts outside the CDR3, the full variable domain is EAGVVQSPRYKIIEKKQPVAFWCNPISGHNTLYWYLQNLGQGPELLIRYENEEAVDDSQLPKDRFSAERLKGVDSTLKIQPAELGDSAVYLCASSLGQGLLDTQYFGPGTRLTVL.

This clone was detected a few times. The genes are TRBV14 and TRBJ1-2; TRBD1 matches 7 bases. Per the germline V gene, CDR1 is SGHDN and CDR2 is FVKESK. This CDR3 is 14 amino acids long. Trimming took 6 bases from V and 8 from J; bases not matched to a gene: 12. CDR3 residues: CASRLTNRGFGYTF. CDR3 sequence (DNA): TGTGCCAGCAGACTAACCAACAGGGGCTTCGGCTACACCTTC.

The chain has TRBV30 and TRBJ1-1; unclear D gene. The germline V gene encodes CDR1 GTSNPN and CDR2 SVGIG (reference sequence). V lost 8 bases and J 2 bases, leaving 15 bases between the germline ends. The CDR3 consists of 13 residues. For the CDR3, the DNA is TGTGCCGGGTTAACCGGGAGAAACACTGAAGCTTTCTTT. Its translation is CAGLTGRNTEAFF.

This CDR3 is CASSVGGTGELFF. CDR3 DNA: TGTGCCAGCAGTGTGGGGGGGACCGGGGAGCTGTTTTTT. The rearrangement links TRBV2 to TRBJ2-2, with 7 bases fitting TRBD2. Germline CDR1 reads SNHLY; CDR2 reads FYNNEI. The CDR3 runs 13 residues. V shed 4 bases, J shed 5 bases, and the junction held 1 base outside the gene matches.

This clone has only a few counts. The rearrangement uses TRBV5-1 and TRBJ2-7, with D possibly being TRBD2 (6 bases). Germline V lookup: CDR1 SGHRS, CDR2 YFSETQ. The V end was cut by 1 base, the J end by 7 bases, with 18 bases between. The CDR3 is made up of 15 amino acids. The CDR3 here is CASSLNPGGIVEQYF. The CDR3 nucleotides are TGCGCCAGCAGCTTGAACCCGGGCGGGATAGTGGAGCAGTACTTC.

The chain employs TRBV28 and TRBJ1-3; D is possibly TRBD1 (6 bases). Trimming stripped 7 bases from V and 4 bases from J, with 17 bases between. This CDR3 is built from 15 residues. CDR1 and CDR2 from the germline V gene are MDHEN and SYDVKM. Here the CDR3 DNA reads TGTGCCAGCACCTTAGGGACAAAACTCGGAAACACCATATATTTT. It translates to CASTLGTKLGNTIYF.

This clone was detected only a few times. The V gene is TRBV30, the J gene TRBJ2-7, with D hard to call. The CDR3 contains 10 residues. V lost 8 bases and J 5 bases, leaving 10 bases between the germline ends. The germline gives CDR1 GTSNPN, CDR2 SVGIG (reference sequence). The CDR3, as DNA: TGTGCCCCCCCTCTGGACGAGCAGTACTTC. Translated, it gives CAPPLDEQYF.

The rearrangement joins TRBV19 to TRBJ2-5, with D possibly TRBD1 on 5 matching bases. The CDR3 totals 13 residues. Per the germline V gene, CDR1 is LNHDA and CDR2 is SQIVND (reference sequence). Trimming took off 7 bases at V and 1 base at J, with 10 bases between the two ends. CDR3 nucleotides: TGTGCCAGTACTGGACATTCCCAAGAGACCCAGTACTTC. As protein: CASTGHSQETQYF.

The chain uses TRBV19 and TRBJ1-1; tentatively, D is TRBD1 (6 bases). Looked up from germline, CDR1 is LNHDA and CDR2 is SQIVND (reference sequence). This CDR3 spans 14 amino acids. Trimming removed 4 bases at V and 5 bases at J, with 14 bases between. DNA for the CDR3: TGTGCCAGTAGTACACAACAGGGTTGGACTGAAGCTTTCTTT. Translated, it gives CASSTQQGWTEAFF.